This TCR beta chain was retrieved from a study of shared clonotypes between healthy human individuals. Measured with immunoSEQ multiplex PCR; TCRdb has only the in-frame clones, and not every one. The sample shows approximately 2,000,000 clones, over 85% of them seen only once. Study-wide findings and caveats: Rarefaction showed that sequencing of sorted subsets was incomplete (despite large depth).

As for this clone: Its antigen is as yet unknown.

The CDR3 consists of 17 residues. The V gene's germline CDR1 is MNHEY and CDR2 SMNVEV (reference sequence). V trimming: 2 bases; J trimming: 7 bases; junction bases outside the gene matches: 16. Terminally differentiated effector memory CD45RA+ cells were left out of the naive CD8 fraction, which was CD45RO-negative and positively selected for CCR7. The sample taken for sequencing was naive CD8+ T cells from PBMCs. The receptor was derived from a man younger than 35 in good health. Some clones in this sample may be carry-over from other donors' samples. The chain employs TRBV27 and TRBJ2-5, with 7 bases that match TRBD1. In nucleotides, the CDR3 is TGTGCCAGCAGTTTAGCGATCCCACCGACAGGGAGTGGGACCCAGTACTTC. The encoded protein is CASSLAIPPTGSGTQYF.